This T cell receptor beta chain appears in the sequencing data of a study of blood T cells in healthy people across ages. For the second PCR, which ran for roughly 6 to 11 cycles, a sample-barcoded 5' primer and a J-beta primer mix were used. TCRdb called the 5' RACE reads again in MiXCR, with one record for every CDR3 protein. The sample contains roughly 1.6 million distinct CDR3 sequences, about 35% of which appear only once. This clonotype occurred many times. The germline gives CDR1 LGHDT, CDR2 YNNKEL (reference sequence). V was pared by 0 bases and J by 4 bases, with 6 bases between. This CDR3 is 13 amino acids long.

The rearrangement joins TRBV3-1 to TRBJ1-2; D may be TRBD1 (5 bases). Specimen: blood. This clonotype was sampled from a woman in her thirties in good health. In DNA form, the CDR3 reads TGTGCCAGCAGCCAAGATGGGGCCTATGGCTACACCTTC. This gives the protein CASSQDGAYGYTF.